The rows below give T cell receptor beta chains drawn from one sample of a study of regulatory T cells in long-lasting Graves disease. One entry per CDR3 protein, called by TCRdb with MiXCR from the multiplex PCR reads. The table includes 240,000 or so distinct CDR3 sequences, around 20% detected once. This material consisted of peripheral blood mononuclear cells (PBMCs), taken at new diagnosis, from a patient treated with antithyroid drugs. The receptors were gathered from a female donor with Graves disease. Each CDR3 is given with its conserved first and last residue. D genes are given only for firm matches. Where a row states a size, it is once, few, many or the class of an expanded clone; other rows omit it.

TRBD1,TRBJ2-7,TRBV12-3/TRBV12-4,many,CASSSNRDRDYEQYF,TGTGCCAGCAGTTCAAACCGGGACAGGGACTACGAGCAGTACTTC
TRBD1,TRBJ1-1,TRBV6-5,many,CASSSAILWTGEGTEAFF,TGTGCCAGCAGTTCTGCGATACTTTGGACAGGGGAGGGCACTGAAGCTTTCTTT
-,TRBJ2-2,TRBV28,-,CASSSPGSGELFF,TGTGCCAGCAGTTCACCCGGGTCCGGGGAGCTGTTTTTT
TRBD2,TRBJ2-7,TRBV20-1,-,CSAAGERAYEQYF,TGCAGTGCAGCGGGAGAAAGGGCCTACGAGCAGTACTTC
-,TRBJ2-7,TRBV11-1,many,CASSLSGTPGSYEQYF,TGTGCCAGCAGCTTATCCGGGACGCCCGGCTCCTACGAGCAGTACTTC
TRBD1,TRBJ1-1,TRBV5-1,many,CASSSGQLRGNTEAFF,TGCGCCAGCAGCTCGGGACAGCTCCGTGGGAACACTGAAGCTTTCTTT
TRBD2,TRBJ2-7,TRBV7-2,many,CASSLAGGSLYEQYF,TGTGCCAGCAGCTTAGCGGGCGGGAGTCTCTACGAGCAGTACTTC
TRBD1,TRBJ1-4,TRBV6-1,many,CASRLDRGDEKLFF,TGTGCCAGCAGACTGGACAGGGGAGATGAAAAACTGTTTTTT
-,TRBJ2-1,TRBV13,many,CASSPPNGGREQFF,TGTGCCAGCAGCCCCCCTAACGGGGGGCGAGAGCAGTTCTTC
-,TRBJ2-2,TRBV2,many,CASSERAAVTGELFF,TGTGCCAGCAGTGAACGGGCGGCAGTCACCGGGGAGCTGTTTTTT
-,TRBJ1-1,TRBV4-3,-,CASSQVNLRSTEAFF,TGCGCCAGCAGCCAAGTGAATCTCAGGAGCACTGAAGCTTTCTTT
-,TRBJ2-7,TRBV2,many,CASSATSYEQYF,TGTGCCAGCAGCGCCACCTCCTACGAGCAGTACTTC
TRBD2,TRBJ2-5,TRBV20-1,many,CSARPGGLETQYF,TGCAGTGCTAGACCCGGGGGGTTGGAGACCCAGTACTTC
-,TRBJ2-2,TRBV20-1,many,CSAITRERGPGELFF,TGCAGTGCTATCACGCGGGAGAGGGGGCCCGGGGAGCTGTTTTTT
TRBD1,TRBJ2-1,TRBV27,many,CASSIDRGLNEQFF,TGTGCCAGCAGTATAGACAGGGGGCTCAATGAGCAGTTCTTC
-,TRBJ1-4,TRBV12-3/TRBV12-4,many,CASTSRTVATNEKLFF,TGTGCCAGCACCTCTAGGACAGTGGCAACTAATGAAAAACTGTTTTTT
TRBD2,TRBJ2-1,TRBV7-9,many,CASRFSGSSYNEQFF,TGTGCCAGCAGGTTTAGCGGGAGTTCCTACAATGAGCAGTTCTTC
-,TRBJ2-7,TRBV20-1,many,CSARDPGITYEQYF,TGCAGTGCTAGAGATCCCGGAATAACCTACGAGCAGTACTTC
TRBD2,TRBJ2-3,TRBV5-1,many,CASSDSGGNTDTQYF,TGCGCCAGCAGCGACTCGGGGGGGAACACAGATACGCAGTATTTT
TRBD1,TRBJ2-3,TRBV5-1,-,CASSPTIQGARTDTQYF,TGCGCCAGCAGCCCGACGATACAGGGGGCGAGGACAGATACGCAGTATTTT
TRBD2,TRBJ2-1,TRBV20-1,many,CSAVQAGGSYNEQFF,TGCAGTGCTGTCCAAGCGGGGGGCTCCTACAATGAGCAGTTCTTC
-,TRBJ2-7,TRBV3-1,-,CASSQEPNEQYF,TGTGCCAGCAGCCAAGAGCCGAACGAGCAGTACTTC
TRBD1,TRBJ2-4,TRBV29-1,many,CSVLGTDENIQYF,TGCAGCGTTTTAGGGACAGACGAAAACATTCAGTACTTC